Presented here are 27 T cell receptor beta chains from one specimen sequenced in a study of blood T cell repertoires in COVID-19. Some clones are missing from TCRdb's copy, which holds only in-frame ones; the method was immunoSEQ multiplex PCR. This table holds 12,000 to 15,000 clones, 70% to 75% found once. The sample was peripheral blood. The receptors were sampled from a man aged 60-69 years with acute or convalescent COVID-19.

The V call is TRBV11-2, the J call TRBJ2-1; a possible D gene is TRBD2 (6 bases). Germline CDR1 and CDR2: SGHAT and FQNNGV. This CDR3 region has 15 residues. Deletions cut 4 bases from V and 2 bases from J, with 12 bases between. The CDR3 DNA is TGTGCCAGCAGCTGGGCGGGGTGGGCCTACAATGAGCAGTTCTTC. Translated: CASSWAGWAYNEQFF.

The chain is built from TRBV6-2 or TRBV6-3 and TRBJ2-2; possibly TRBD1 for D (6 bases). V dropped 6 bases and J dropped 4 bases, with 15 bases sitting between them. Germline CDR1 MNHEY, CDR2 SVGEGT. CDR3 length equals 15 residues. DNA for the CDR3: TGTGCCAGCAGCCCCCTGGGACACCTCACCGGGGAGCTGTTTTTT. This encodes CASSPLGHLTGELFF.

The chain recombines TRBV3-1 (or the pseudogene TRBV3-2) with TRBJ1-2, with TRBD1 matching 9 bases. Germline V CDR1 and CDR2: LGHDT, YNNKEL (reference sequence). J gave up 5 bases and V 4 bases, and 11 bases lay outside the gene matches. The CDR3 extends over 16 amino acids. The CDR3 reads CASSPPGTGLRYGYTF. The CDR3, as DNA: TGTGCCAGCAGCCCTCCCGGGACAGGGTTGAGGTATGGCTACACCTTC.

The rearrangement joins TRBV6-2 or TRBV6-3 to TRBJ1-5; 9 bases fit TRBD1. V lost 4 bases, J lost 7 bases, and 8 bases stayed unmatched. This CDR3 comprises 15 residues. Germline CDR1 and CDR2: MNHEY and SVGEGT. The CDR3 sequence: CASSLGQGYRQPQHF. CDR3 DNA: TGTGCCAGCAGTTTGGGACAGGGATATCGCCAGCCCCAGCATTTT.

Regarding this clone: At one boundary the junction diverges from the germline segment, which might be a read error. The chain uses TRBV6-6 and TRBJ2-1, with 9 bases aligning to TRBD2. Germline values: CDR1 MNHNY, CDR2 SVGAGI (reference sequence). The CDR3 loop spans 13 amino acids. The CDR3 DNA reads TGTGCCAGCAGTGGGATGTTAGCGGGAGATGCGATCTTC. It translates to CASSGMLAGDAIF.

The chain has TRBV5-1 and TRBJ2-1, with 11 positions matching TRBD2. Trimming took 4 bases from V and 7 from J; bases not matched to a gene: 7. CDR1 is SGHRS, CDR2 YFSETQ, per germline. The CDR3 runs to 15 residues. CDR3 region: CASSDGTSGTNEQFF. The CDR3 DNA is TGCGCCAGCAGCGACGGGACTAGCGGAACAAATGAGCAGTTCTTC. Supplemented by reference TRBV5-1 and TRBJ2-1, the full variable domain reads KAGVTQTPRYLIKTRGQQVTLSCSPISGHRSVSWYQQTPGQGLQFLFEYFSETQRNKGNFPGRFSGRQFSNSRSEMNVSTLELGDSALYLCASSDGTSGTNEQFFGPGTRLTVL.

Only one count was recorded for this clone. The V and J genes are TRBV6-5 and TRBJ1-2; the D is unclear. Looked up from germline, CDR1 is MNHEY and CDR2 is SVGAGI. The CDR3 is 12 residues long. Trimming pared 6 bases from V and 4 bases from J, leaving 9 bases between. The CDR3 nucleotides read TGTGCCAGCAGCCGGTTTGGCTATGGCTACACCTTC. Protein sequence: CASSRFGYGYTF.

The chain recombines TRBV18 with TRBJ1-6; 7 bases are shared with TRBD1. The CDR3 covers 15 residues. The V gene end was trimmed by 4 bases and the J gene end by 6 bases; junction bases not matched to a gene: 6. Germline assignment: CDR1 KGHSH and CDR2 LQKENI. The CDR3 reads CASSLGTDPNSPLHF. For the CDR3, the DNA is TGTGCCAGCTCACTAGGGACAGACCCTAATTCACCCCTCCACTTT.

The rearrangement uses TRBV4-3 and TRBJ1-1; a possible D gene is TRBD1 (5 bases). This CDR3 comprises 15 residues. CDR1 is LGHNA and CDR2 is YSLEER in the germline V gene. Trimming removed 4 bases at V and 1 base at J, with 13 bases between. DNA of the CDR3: TGCGCCAGCAGCCCAGGGTCGGGAGGGAACACTGAAGCTTTCTTT. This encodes CASSPGSGGNTEAFF.

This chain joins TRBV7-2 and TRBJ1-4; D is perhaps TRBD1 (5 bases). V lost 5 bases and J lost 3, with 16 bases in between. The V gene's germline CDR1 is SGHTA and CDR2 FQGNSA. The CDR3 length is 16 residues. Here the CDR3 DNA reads TGTGCCAGCAGCGGGAGGGGCGGGGCCCCTAATGAAAAACTGTTTTTT. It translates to CASSGRGGAPNEKLFF.

The CDR3 DNA reads as TGTGCCAGCAGCTTAGTGGCCGGCGGGGATCAGCCCCAGCATTTT. Translation: CASSLVAGGDQPQHF. The V gene is TRBV7-2, the J gene TRBJ1-5; D not certain. The CDR3 consists of 15 residues. Germline values: CDR1 SGHTA, CDR2 FQGNSA. V was clipped by 1 base and J by 5 bases, with 12 bases between them.

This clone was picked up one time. This chain's CDR3 is CASSQDRGGLMIYEQFF. CDR3 bases: TGTGCCAGCAGCCAAGATCGGGGGGGACTTATGATCTATGAGCAGTTCTTC. The rearrangement uses TRBV3-1 (or the pseudogene TRBV3-2) and TRBJ2-1, with 8 bases matching TRBD2. Trimming cost V 0 bases and J 8 bases; bases outside gene matches: 12. Germline V gene data show CDR1 as LGHDT and CDR2 as YNNKEL (reference sequence). The CDR3 consists of 17 residues.

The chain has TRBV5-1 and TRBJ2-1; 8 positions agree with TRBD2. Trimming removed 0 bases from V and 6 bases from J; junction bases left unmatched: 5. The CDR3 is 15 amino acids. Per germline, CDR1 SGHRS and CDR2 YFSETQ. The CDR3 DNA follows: TGCGCCAGCAGCTTGGATAGCGGGGACACCAATGAGCAGTTCTTC. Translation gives CASSLDSGDTNEQFF. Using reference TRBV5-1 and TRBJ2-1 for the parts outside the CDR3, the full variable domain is KAGVTQTPRYLIKTRGQQVTLSCSPISGHRSVSWYQQTPGQGLQFLFEYFSETQRNKGNFPGRFSGRQFSNSRSEMNVSTLELGDSALYLCASSLDSGDTNEQFFGPGTRLTVL.

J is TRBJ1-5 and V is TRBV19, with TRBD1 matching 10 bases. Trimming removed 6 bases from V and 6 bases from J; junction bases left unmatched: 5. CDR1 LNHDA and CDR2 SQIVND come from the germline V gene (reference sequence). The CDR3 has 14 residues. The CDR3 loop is CASSGTGDFQPQHF. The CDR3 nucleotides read TGTGCCAGTAGCGGGACAGGGGATTTTCAGCCCCAGCATTTT.

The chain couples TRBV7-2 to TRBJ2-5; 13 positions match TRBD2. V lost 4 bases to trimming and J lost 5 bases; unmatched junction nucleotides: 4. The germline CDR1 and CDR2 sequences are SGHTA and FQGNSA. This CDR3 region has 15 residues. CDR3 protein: CASSSTSGRRETQYF. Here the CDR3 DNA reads TGTGCCAGCAGCTCGACTAGCGGGAGGAGGGAGACCCAGTACTTC.

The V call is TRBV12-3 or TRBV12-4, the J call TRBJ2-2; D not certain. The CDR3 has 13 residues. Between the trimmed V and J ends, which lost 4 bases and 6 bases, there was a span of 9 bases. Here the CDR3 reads CASSYYRAGELFF. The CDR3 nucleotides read TGTGCCAGCAGTTATTATCGAGCCGGGGAGCTGTTTTTT.

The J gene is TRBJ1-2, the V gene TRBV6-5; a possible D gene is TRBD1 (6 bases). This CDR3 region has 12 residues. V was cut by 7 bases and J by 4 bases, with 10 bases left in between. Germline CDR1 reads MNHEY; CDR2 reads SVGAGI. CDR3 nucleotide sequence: TGTGCCAGCACCCCGGACAGCTATGGCTACACCTTC. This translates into CASTPDSYGYTF.

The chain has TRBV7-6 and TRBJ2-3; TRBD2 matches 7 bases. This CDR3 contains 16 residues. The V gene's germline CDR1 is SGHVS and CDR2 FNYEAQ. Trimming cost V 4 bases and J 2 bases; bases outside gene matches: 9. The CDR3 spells CASSSPQGGHTDTQYF. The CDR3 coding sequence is TGTGCCAGCAGCTCGCCCCAGGGAGGGCACACAGATACGCAGTATTTT.

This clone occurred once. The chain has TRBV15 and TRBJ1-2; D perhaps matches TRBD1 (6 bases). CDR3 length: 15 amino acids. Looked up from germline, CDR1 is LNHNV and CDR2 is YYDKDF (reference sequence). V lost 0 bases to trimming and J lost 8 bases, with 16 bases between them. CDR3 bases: TGTGCCACCAGCAGAGATATTTGGGGGCCCCTAGGCTACACCTTC. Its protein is CATSRDIWGPLGYTF.

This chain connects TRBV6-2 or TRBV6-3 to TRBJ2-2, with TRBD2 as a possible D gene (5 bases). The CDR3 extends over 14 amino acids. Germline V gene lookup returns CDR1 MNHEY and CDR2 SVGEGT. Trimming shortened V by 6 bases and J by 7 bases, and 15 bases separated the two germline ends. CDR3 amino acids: CASSPLSRGGELFF. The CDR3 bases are TGTGCCAGCAGCCCCCTAAGCCGGGGCGGGGAGCTGTTTTTT.

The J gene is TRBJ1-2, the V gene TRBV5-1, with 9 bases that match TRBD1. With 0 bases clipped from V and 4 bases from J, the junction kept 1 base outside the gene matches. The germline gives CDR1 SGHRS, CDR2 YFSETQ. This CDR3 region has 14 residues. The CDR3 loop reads CASSLADRGYGYTF. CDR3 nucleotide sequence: TGCGCCAGCAGCTTGGCGGACAGGGGCTATGGCTACACCTTC.

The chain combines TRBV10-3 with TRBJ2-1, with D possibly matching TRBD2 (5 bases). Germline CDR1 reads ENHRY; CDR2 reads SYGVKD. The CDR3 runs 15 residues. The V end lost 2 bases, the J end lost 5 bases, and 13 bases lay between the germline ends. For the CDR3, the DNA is TGTGCCATCAGTGAGGGGAGCGGCATAGACAATGAGCAGTTCTTC. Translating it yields CAISEGSGIDNEQFF.

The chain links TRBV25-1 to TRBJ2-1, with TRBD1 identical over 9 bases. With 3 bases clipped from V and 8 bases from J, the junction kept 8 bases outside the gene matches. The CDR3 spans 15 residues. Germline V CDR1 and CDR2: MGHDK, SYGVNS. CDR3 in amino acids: CASSEGQGGKHEQFF. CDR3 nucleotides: TGTGCCAGCAGTGAGGGACAGGGAGGGAAACATGAGCAGTTCTTC. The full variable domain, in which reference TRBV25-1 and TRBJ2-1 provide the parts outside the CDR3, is EADIYQTPRYLVIGTGKKITLECSQTMGHDKMYWYQQDPGMELHLIHYSYGVNSTEKGDLSSESTVSRIRTEHFPLTLESARPSHTSQYLCASSEGQGGKHEQFFGPGTRLTVL.

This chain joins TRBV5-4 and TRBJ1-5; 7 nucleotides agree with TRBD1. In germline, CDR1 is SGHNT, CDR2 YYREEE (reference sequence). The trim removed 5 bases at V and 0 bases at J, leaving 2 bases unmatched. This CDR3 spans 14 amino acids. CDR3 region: CASSRQGSNQPQHF. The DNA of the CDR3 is TGTGCCAGCAGTCGACAGGGTAGCAATCAGCCCCAGCATTTT.

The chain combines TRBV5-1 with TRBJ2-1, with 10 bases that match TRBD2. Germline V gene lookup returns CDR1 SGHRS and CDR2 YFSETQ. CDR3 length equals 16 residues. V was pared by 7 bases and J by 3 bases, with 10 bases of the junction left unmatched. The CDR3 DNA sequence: TGCGCCAGCCGCCCCTCCGGGACTAGCGACTACAATGAGCAGTTCTTC. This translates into CASRPSGTSDYNEQFF.

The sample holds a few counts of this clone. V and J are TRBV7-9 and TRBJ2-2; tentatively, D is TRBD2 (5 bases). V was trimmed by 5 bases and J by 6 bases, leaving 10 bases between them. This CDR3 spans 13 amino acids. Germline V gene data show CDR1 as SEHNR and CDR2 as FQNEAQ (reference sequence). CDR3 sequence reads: CASSRSGSGELFF. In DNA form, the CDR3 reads TGTGCCAGCAGCCGGTCGGGGTCCGGGGAGCTGTTTTTT.

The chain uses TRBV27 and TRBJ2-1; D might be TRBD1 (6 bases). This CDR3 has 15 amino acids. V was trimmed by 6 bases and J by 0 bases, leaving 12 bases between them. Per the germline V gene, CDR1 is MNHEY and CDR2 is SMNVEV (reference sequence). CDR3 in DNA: TGTGCCAGCAGCCGCGACAGGTCCTCCTACAATGAGCAGTTCTTC. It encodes CASSRDRSSYNEQFF.